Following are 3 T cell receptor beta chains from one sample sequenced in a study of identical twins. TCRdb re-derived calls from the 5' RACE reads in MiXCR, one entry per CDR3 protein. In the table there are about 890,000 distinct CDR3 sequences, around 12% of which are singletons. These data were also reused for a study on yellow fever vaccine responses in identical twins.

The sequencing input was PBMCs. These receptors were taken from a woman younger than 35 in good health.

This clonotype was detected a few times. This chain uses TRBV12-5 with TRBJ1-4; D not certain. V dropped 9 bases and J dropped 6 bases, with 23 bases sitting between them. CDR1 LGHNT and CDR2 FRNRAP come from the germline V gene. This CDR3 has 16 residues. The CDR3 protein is CASGGSDQAPDEKLFF. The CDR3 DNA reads TGTGCTAGCGGCGGGTCGGATCAGGCTCCCGATGAAAAACTGTTTTTT.

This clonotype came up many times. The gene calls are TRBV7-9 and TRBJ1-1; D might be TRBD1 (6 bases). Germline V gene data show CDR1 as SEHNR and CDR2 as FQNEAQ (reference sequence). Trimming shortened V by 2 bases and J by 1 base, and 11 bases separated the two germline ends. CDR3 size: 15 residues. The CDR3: CASSLYGQKNTEAFF. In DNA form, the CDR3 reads TGTGCCAGCAGCTTATACGGACAGAAGAACACTGAAGCTTTCTTT.

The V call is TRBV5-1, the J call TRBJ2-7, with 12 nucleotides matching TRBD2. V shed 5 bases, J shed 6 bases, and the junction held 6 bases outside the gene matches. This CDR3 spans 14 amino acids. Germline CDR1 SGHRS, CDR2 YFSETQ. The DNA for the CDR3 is TGCGCCAGCAGGCAGACTAGCGGGAGTCCCGAGCAGTACTTC. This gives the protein CASRQTSGSPEQYF.